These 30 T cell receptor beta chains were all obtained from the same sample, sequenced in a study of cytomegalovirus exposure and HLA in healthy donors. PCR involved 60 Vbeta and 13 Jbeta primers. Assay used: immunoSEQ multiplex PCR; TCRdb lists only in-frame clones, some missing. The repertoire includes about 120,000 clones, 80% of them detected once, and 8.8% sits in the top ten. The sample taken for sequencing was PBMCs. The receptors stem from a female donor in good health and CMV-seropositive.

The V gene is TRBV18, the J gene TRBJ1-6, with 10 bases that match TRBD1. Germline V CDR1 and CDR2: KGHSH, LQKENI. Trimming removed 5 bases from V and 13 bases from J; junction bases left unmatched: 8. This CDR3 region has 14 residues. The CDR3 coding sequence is TGTGCCAGCTCAGCCGGGACAGGGGAAACGCCCCTCCACTTT. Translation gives CASSAGTGETPLHF.

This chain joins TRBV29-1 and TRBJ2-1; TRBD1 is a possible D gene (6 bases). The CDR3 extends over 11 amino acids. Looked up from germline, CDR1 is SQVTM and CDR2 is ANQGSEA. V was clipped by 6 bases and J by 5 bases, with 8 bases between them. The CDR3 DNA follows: TGCAGCGTAAACAGGGACAATGAGCAGTTCTTC. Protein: CSVNRDNEQFF.

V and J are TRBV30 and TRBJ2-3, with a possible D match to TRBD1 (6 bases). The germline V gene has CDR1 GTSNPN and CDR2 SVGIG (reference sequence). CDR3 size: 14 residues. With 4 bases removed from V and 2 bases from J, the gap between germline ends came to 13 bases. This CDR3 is CAWTTGMNTDTQYF. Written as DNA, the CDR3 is TGTGCCTGGACTACAGGGATGAACACAGATACGCAGTATTTT.

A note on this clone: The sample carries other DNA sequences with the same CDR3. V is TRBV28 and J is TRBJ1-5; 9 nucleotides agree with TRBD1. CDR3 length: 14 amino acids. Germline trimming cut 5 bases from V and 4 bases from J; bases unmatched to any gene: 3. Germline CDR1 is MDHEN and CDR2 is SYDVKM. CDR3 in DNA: TGTGCCAGCAGTCTAGGGACAGGGAATCAGCCCCAGCATTTT. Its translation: CASSLGTGNQPQHF.

CDR3 in amino acids: CASGTGETQYF. DNA for the CDR3: TGTGCCAGTGGGACAGGCGAGACCCAGTACTTC. The chain couples TRBV19 to TRBJ2-5; 8 bases line up with TRBD1. Trimming removed 8 bases from V and 5 bases from J; junction bases left unmatched: 1. This CDR3 spans 11 amino acids. Germline assignment: CDR1 LNHDA and CDR2 SQIVND (reference sequence).

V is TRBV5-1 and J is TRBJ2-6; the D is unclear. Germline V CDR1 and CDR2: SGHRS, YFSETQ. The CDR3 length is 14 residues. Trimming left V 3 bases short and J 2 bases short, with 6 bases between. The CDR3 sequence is CASSSVAGANVLTF. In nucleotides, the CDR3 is TGCGCCAGCAGCTCAGTGGCTGGGGCCAACGTCCTGACTTTC.

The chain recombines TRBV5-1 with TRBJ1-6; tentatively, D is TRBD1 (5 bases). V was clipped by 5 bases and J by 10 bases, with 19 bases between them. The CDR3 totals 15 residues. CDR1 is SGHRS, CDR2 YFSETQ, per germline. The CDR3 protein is CASRQGLGAVSPLHF. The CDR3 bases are TGCGCCAGCAGGCAGGGACTCGGGGCTGTCTCACCCCTCCACTTT. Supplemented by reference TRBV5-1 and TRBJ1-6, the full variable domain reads KAGVTQTPRYLIKTRGQQVTLSCSPISGHRSVSWYQQTPGQGLQFLFEYFSETQRNKGNFPGRFSGRQFSNSRSEMNVSTLELGDSALYLCASRQGLGAVSPLHFGNGTRLTVT.

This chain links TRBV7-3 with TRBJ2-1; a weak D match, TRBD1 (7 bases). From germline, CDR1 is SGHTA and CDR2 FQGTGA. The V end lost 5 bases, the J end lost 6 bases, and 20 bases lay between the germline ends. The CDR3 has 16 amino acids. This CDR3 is CASSMGRQGGRNEQFF. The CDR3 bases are TGTGCCAGCAGCATGGGGCGACAGGGAGGTCGCAATGAGCAGTTCTTC. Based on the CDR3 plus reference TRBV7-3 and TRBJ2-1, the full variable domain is GAGVSQTPSNKVTEKGKYVELRCDPISGHTALYWYRQSLGQGPEFLIYFQGTGAADDSGLPNDRFFAVRPEGSVSTLKIQRTERGDSAVYLCASSMGRQGGRNEQFFGPGTRLTVL.

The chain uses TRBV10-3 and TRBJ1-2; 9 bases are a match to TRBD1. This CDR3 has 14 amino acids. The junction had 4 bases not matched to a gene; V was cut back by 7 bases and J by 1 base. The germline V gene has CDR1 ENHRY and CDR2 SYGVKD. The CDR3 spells CAITRTGDNYGYTF. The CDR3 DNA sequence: TGTGCCATCACCAGGACAGGGGATAACTATGGCTACACCTTC.

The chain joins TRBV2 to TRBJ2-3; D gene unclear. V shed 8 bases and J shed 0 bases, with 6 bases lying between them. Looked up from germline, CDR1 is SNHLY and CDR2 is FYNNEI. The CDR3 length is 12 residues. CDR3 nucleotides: TGTGCCAGCGGGCTTAGCACAGATACGCAGTATTTT. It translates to CASGLSTDTQYF.

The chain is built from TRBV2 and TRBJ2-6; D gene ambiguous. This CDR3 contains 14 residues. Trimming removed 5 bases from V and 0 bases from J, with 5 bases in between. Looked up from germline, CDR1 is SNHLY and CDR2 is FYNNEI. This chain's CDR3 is CASSSSSGANVLTF. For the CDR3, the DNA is TGTGCCAGCAGTTCTAGCTCTGGGGCCAACGTCCTGACTTTC.

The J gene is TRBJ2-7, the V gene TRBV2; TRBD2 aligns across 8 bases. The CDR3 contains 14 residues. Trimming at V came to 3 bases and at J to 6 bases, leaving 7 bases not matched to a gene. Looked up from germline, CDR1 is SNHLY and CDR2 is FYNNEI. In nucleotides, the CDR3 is TGTGCCAGCAGTGATCAACGGGGGGGCGGCGAGCAGTACTTC. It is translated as CASSDQRGGGEQYF.

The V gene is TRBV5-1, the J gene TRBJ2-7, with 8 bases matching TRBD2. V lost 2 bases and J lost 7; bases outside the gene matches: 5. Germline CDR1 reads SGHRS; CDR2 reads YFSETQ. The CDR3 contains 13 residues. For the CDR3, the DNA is TGCGCCAGCAGCTTCGGGGGGGCTGAAGAGCAGTACTTC. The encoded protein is CASSFGGAEEQYF.

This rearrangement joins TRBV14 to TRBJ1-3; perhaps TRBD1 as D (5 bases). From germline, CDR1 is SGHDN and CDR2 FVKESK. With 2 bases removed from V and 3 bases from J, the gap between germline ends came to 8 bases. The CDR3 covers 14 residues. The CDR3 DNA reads TGTGCCAGCAGCCAACAGACAGTTGGAAACACCATATATTTT. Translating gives CASSQQTVGNTIYF.

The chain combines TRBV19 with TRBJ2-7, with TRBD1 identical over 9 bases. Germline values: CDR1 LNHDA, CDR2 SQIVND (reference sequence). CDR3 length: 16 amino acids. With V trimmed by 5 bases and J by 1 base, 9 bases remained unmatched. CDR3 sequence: CASSARLGQGSYEQYF. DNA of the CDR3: TGTGCCAGTAGTGCGAGGTTGGGACAGGGATCCTACGAGCAGTACTTC.

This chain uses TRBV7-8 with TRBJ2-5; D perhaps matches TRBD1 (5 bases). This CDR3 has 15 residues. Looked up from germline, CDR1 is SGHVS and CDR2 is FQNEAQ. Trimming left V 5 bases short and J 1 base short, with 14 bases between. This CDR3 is CASSQNPGIQETQYF. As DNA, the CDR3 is TGTGCCAGCAGCCAAAACCCAGGGATCCAAGAGACCCAGTACTTC.

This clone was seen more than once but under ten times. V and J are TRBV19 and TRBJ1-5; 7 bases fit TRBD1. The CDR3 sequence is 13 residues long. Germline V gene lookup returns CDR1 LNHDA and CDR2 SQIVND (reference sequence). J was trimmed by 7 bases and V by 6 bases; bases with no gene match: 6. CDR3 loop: CASSDRVGQPQHF. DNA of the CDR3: TGTGCCAGTAGCGACAGGGTGGGACAGCCCCAGCATTTT.

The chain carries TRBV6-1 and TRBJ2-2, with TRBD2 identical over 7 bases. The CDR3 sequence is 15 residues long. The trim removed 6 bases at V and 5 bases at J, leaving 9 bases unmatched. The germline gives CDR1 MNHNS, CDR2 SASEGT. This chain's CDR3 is CASRRGGGPTGELFF. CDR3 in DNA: TGTGCCAGCAGGAGGGGCGGGGGTCCAACCGGGGAGCTGTTTTTT.

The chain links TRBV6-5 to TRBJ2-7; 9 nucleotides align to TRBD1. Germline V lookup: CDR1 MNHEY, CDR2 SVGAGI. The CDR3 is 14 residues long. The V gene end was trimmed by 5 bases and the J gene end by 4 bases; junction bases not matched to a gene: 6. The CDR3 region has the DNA TGTGCCAGCAGTACCTCGGACAGGGGTTACGAGCAGTACTTC. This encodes CASSTSDRGYEQYF.

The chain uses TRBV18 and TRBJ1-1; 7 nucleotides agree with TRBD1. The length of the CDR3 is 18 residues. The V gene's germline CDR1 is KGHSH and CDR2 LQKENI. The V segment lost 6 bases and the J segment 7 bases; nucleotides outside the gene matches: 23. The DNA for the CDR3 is TGTGCCAGCTCTCCGCCCGAAGCGGGCTTTCAACCAGGGGGTGAAGCTTTCTTT. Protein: CASSPPEAGFQPGGEAFF. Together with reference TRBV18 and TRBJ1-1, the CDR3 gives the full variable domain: NAGVMQNPRHLVRRRGQEARLRCSPMKGHSHVYWYRQLPEEGLKFMVYLQKENIIDESGMPKERFSAEFPKEGPSILRIQQVVRGDSAAYFCASSPPEAGFQPGGEAFFGQGTRLTVV.

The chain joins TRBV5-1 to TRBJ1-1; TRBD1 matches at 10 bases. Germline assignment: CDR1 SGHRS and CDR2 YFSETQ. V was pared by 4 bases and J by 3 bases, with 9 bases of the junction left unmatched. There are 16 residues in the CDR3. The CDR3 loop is CASSPRRQGADTEAFF. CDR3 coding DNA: TGCGCCAGCAGCCCTCGAAGACAGGGGGCGGACACTGAAGCTTTCTTT.

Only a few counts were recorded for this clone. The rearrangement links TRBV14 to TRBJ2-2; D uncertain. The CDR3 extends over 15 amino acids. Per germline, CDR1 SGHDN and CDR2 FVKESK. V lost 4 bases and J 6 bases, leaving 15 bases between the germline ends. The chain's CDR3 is CASSLRQLGSGELFF. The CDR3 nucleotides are TGTGCCAGCAGCCTCAGGCAGCTTGGCTCCGGGGAGCTGTTTTTT.

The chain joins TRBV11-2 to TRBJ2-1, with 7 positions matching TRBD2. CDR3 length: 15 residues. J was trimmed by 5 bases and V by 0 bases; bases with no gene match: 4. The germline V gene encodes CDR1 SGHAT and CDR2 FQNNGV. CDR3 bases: TGTGCCAGCAGCTTAGAGCGGGGGATGAACAATGAGCAGTTCTTC. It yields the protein CASSLERGMNNEQFF.

The CDR3 coding sequence is TGCGCCAGCAGCCAAGTATCGGGGGTTAATGAAAAACTGTTTTTT. Translation: CASSQVSGVNEKLFF. V usage is TRBV4-3 and J usage is TRBJ1-4, with a possible D match to TRBD1 (5 bases). The CDR3 length is 15 residues. The V end was cut by 1 base, the J end by 4 bases, with 10 bases between. Germline CDR1 reads LGHNA; CDR2 reads YSLEER.

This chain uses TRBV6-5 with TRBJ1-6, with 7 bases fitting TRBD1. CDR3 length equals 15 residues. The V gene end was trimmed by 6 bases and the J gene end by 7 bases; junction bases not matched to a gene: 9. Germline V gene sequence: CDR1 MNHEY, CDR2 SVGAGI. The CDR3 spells CASRTGSNRNSPLHF. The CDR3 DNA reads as TGTGCCAGCAGGACAGGGTCCAATAGGAATTCACCCCTCCACTTT.

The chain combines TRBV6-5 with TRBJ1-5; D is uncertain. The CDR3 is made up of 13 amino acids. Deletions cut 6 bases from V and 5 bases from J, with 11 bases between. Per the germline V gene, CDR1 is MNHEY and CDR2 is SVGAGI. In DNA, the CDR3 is TGTGCCAGCAGGCCCTCGGACTATCAGCCCCAGCATTTT. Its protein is CASRPSDYQPQHF.

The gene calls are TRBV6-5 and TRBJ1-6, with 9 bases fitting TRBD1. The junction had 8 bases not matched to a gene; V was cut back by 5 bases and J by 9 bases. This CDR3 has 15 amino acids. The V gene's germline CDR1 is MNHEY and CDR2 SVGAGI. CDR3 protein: CASSGEQGAGSPLHF. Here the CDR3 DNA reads TGTGCCAGCAGTGGTGAACAGGGGGCAGGTTCACCCCTCCACTTT.

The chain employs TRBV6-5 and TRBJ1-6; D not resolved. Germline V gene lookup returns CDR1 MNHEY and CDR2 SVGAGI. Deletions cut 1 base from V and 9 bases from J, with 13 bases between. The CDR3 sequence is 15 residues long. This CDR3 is CASSYFLMSSSPLHF. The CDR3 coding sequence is TGTGCCAGCAGTTACTTTCTCATGAGTAGTTCACCCCTCCACTTT.

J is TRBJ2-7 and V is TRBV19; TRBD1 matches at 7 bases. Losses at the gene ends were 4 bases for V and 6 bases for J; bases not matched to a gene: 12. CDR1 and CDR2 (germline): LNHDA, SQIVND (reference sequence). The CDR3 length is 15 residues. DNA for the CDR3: TGTGCCAGTAGTACTCAGACAGGGCTACCCCGCGAGCAGTACTTC. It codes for CASSTQTGLPREQYF.

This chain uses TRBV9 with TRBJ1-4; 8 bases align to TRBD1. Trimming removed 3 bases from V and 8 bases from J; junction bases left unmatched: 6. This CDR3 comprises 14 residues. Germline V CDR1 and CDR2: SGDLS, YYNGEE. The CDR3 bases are TGTGCCAGCAGCGCCACACACAGGGGGGAAAAACTGTTTTTT. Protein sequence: CASSATHRGEKLFF.